This T cell receptor (beta chain) came from a study of CD8+ T cells in alopecia areata (dated by TCRdb to 2016 to 2019). Notes on the research overall: Treated patients were enrolled in an open-label pilot trial of oral tofacitinib at 5 to 10 mg twice daily for moderate-to-severe alopecia areata. Tofacitinib was given for 6 to 18 months, followed by 6 months of follow-up off drug to assess delayed response and recurrence. Scalp tissue and sorted CD4+ and CD8+ peripheral blood T cells from patchy and totalis/universalis alopecia areata patients and from healthy controls were covered by human TCRbeta sequencing. immunoSEQ multiplex PCR using 35 Vbeta forward primers and 13 Jbeta reverse primers was used to amplify TCRbeta CDR3 regions. Patients on tofacitinib were biopsied at baseline and after 4 and 24 weeks of treatment, and several of the patients also had a later scalp biopsy. To study T cell clonal expansion in alopecia areata, the researchers applied high-throughput TCRbeta sequencing to both the C3H/HeJ mouse model and human patients. Scalp clonality was compared among normal scalp (n=4), patchy alopecia areata scalp (n=8), and alopecia totalis/universalis scalp (n=8). RNA was obtained with the PAXgene miRNA kit for fixed scalp, the miRNeasy kit for PBMCs, and the RNeasy kit for mouse skin.

Libraries came from the immunoSEQ multiplex PCR assay. To provide template for TCR sequencing, every sample had RNA extracted and reverse transcribed into cDNA. First-strand cDNA was synthesized using SuperScript III with a 2:1 mix of oligo-dT and random hexamers. A synthetic immune receptor repertoire was used to gauge amplification bias, and whatever bias remained was removed computationally. As for how the authors treated the data: After raw reads were preprocessed to remove errors, the CDR3 was defined following IMGT conventions as running from the conserved cysteine to phenylalanine. To get clonality, Shannon entropy was normalized by log2 of the number of productive unique TCRs and the result was subtracted from 1. Whether scalp clones were CD4 or CD8 was inferred by matching scalp TCRbeta sequences against CD4 and CD8 repertoires sorted from blood. As stored in TCRdb, this immuneACCESS dataset retains in-frame rearrangements with V and J assigned. A fraction of the clones does not appear; measured against another copy, unresolved V genes explain less than half of the discrepancy, and the remainder lacks a known reason. The DNA was the basis for D and trimming; V, J and clone size are from that table. Here the sample has hundreds of thousands of clones; more than 45% occur a single time. Together, the top ten hold roughly 0.47% of the sample.

Reading the label with the study, this specimen's time point is: baseline before oral tofacitinib. From alopecia areata patients, peripheral blood was collected along with lesional scalp punch biopsies. PBMCs were isolated by density centrifugation and stained for CD3, CD4 and CD8, and CD4+ and CD8+ T cells were sorted on a FACSAria. Broader findings and caveats from the paper: Compared with normal scalp, lesional scalp, particularly in alopecia totalis/universalis, had higher clonality and more expanded CD8+ clones, which suggests antigenic drive. Compared with mice, TCR sequences shared between patients were less clear, possibly partly because of HLA diversity across the patient population. Scalp TCR repertoire analysis is complicated because resident alphabeta T cells in normal human skin are also sequenced, whereas mouse skin is dominated by gammadelta T cells.

With respect to this clone: There is no known antigen for this receptor. There are no base qualities to consult, and no much larger clone falls within one base.

Inclusive of the bounding cysteine and phenylalanine, the CDR3 is 11 residues long. CDR3 DNA only is kept here, 33 bases in frame from base 1. From a lookup of the germline V gene (reference sequence), CDR1 and CDR2 are GTSNPN and SVGIG. The trim is 0 bases for V and 4 bases for J, with a gap of 1 base between the germline ends. This receptor was obtained from a human donor with alopecia areata. The specimen comprised CD4+ T cells sorted from blood, sampled at week 0. The sequence is built from TRBV30 and TRBJ2-4, with an unclear D gene assignment. The DNA reads TGTGCCTGGAGTGTAAAAAACATTCAGTACTTC. Translated, it gives CAWSVKNIQYF.